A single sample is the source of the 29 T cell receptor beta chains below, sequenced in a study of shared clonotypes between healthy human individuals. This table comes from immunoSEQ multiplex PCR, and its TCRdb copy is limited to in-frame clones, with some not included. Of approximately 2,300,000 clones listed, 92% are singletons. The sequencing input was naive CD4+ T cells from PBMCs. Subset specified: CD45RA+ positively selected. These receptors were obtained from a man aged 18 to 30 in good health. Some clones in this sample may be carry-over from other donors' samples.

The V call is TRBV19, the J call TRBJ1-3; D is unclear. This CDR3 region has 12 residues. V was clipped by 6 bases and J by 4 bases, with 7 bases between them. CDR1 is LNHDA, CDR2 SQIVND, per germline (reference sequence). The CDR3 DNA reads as TGTGCCAGTAGGAATTACGGAAACACCATATATTTT. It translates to CASRNYGNTIYF.

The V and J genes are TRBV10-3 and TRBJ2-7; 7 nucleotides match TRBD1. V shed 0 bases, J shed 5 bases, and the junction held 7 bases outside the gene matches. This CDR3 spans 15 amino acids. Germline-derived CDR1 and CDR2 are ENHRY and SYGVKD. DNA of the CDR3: TGTGCCATCAGTGAGTCGCTAAACAGGGGAGACGAGCAGTACTTC. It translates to CAISESLNRGDEQYF.

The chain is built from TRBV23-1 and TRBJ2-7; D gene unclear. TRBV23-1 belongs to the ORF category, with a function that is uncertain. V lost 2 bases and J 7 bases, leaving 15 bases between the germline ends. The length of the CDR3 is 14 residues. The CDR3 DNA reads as TGCGCCAGCAGTCAACTCGGACGCCTCCTGGAGCAGTACTTC. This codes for CASSQLGRLLEQYF.

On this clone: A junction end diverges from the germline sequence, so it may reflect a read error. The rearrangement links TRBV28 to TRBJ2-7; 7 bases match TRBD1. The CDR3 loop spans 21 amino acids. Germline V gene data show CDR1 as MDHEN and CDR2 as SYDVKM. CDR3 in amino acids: CASSLFPSGQASYPLSYEQYF. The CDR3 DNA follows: TGTGCCAGCAGCTTATTCCCCTCCGGACAGGCCTCATACCCCCTCTCCTACGAGCAGTACTTC. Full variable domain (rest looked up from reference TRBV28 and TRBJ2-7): DVKVTQSSRYLVKRTGEKVFLECVQDMDHENMFWYRQDPGLGLRLIYFSYDVKMKEKGDIPEGYSVSREKKERFSLILESASTNQTSMYLCASSLFPSGQASYPLSYEQYFGPGTRLTVT.

The CDR3 sequence: CASSGTGMGSYTF. CDR3 sequence (DNA): TGTGCCAGCAGTGGGACGGGGATGGGGAGCTACACCTTC. The chain uses TRBV6-6 and TRBJ1-2; perhaps TRBD1 as D (5 bases). V lost 5 bases and J lost 9, with 16 bases in between. The CDR3 totals 13 residues. Germline loops: CDR1 MNHNY, CDR2 SVGAGI (reference sequence).

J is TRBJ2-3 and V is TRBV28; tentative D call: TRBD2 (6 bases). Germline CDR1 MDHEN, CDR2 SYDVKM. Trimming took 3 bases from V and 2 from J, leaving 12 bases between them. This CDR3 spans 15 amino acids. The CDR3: CASSLVVAATDTQYF. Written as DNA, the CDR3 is TGTGCCAGCAGTTTGGTGGTAGCGGCCACAGATACGCAGTATTTT.

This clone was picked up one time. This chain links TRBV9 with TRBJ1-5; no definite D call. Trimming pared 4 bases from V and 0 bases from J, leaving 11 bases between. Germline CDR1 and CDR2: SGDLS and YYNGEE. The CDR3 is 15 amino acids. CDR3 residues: CASSPRGYSNQPQHF. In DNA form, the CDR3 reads TGTGCCAGCAGCCCCCGCGGGTATAGCAATCAGCCCCAGCATTTT.

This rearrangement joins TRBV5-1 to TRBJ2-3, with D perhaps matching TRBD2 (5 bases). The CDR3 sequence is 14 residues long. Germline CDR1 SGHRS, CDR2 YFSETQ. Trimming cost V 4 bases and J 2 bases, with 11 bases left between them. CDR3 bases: TGCGCCAGCAGCCAGGACGGGAACACAGATACGCAGTATTTT. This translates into CASSQDGNTDTQYF.

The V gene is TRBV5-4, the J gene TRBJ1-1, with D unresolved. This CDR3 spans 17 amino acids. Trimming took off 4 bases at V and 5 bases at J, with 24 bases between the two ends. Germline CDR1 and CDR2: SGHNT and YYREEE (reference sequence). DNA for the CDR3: TGTGCCAGCAGCCCAAAACCCCGTGACACTTTGGGGACTGAAGCTTTCTTT. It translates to CASSPKPRDTLGTEAFF.

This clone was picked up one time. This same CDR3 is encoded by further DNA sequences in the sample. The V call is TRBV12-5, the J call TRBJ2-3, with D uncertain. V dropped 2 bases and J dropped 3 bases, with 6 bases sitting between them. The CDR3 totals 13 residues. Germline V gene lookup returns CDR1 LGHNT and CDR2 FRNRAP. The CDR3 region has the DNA TGTGCTAGTGGTTTGATGGGAACAGATACGCAGTATTTT. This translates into CASGLMGTDTQYF.

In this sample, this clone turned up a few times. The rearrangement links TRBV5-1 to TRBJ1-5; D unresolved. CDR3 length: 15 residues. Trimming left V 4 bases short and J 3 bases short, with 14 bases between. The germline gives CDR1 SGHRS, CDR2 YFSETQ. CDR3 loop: CASSLLDPSNQPQHF. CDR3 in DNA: TGCGCCAGCAGCCTCCTGGACCCCTCCAATCAGCCCCAGCATTTT.

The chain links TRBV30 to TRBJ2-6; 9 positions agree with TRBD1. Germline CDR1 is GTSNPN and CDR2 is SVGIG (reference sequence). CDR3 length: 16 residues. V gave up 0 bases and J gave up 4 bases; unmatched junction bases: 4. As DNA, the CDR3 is TGTGCCTGGAGTGTACAGGGGGCAGGAGGGGCCAACGTCCTGACTTTC. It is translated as CAWSVQGAGGANVLTF.

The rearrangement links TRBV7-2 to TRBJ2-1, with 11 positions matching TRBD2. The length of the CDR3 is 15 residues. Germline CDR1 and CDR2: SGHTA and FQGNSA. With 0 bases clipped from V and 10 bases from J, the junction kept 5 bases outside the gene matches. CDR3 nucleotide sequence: TGTGCCAGCAGCTTAGCGGGTAGCGGGAGGGGAGAGCAGTTCTTC. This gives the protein CASSLAGSGRGEQFF. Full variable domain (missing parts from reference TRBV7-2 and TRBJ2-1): GAGVSQSPSNKVTEKGKDVELRCDPISGHTALYWYRQSLGQGLEFLIYFQGNSAPDKSGLPSDRFSAERTGGSVSTLTIQRTQQEDSAVYLCASSLAGSGRGEQFFGPGTRLTVL.

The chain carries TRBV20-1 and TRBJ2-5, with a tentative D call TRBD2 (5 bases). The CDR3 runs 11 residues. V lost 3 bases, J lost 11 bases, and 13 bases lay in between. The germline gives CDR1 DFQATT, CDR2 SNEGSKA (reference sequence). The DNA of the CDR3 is TGCAGTGCTAGTCCAGAGGGAACTCAGTACTTC. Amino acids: CSASPEGTQYF.

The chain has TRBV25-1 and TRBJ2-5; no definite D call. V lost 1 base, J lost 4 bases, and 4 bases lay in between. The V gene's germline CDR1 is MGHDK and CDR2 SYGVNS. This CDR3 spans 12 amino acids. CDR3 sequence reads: CASSEFRETQYF. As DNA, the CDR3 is TGTGCCAGCAGTGAATTTCGAGAGACCCAGTACTTC.

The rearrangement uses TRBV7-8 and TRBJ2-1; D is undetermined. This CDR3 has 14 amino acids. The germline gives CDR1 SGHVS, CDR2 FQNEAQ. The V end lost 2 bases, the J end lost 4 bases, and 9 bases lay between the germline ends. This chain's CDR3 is CASSLTKEYNEQFF. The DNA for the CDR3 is TGTGCCAGCAGCTTAACGAAGGAGTACAATGAGCAGTTCTTC.

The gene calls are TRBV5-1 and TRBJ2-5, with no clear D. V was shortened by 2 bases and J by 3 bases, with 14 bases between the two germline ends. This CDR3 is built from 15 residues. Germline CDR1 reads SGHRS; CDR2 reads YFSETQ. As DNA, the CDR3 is TGCGCCAGCAGCTTCTTCTTGGCAGCCGAAGAGACCCAGTACTTC. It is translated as CASSFFLAAEETQYF.

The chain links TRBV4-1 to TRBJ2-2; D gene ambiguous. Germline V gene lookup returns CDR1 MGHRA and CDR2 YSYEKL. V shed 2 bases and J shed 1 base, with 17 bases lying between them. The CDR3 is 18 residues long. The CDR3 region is CASSQSLLITENTGELFF. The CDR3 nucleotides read TGCGCCAGCAGCCAATCACTACTAATTACAGAGAACACCGGGGAGCTGTTTTTT.

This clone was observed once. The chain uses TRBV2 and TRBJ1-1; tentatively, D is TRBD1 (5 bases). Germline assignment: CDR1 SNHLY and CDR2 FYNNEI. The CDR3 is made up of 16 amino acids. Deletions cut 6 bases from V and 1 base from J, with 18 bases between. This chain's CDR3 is CASSGRQLGANTEAFF. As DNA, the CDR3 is TGTGCCAGCAGCGGAAGACAGCTTGGGGCGAACACTGAAGCTTTCTTT.

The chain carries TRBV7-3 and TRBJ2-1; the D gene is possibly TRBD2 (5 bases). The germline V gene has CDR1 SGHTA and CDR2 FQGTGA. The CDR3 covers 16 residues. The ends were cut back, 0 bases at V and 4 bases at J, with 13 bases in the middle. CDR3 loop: CASSLTSASEYNEQFF. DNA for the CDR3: TGTGCCAGCAGCTTAACTAGCGCCTCGGAGTACAATGAGCAGTTCTTC. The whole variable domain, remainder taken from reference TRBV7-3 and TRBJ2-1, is GAGVSQTPSNKVTEKGKYVELRCDPISGHTALYWYRQSLGQGPEFLIYFQGTGAADDSGLPNDRFFAVRPEGSVSTLKIQRTERGDSAVYLCASSLTSASEYNEQFFGPGTRLTVL.

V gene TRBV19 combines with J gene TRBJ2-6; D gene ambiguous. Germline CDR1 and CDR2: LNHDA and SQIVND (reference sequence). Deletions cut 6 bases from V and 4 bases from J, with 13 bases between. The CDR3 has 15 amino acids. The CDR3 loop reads CASSPLASGANVLTF. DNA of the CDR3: TGTGCCAGTAGCCCCCTCGCCTCCGGGGCCAACGTCCTGACTTTC. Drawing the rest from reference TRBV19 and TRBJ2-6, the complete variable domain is DGGITQSPKYLFRKEGQNVTLSCEQNLNHDAMYWYRQDPGQGLRLIYYSQIVNDFQKGDIAEGYSVSREKKESFPLTVTSAQKNPTAFYLCASSPLASGANVLTFGAGSRLTVL.

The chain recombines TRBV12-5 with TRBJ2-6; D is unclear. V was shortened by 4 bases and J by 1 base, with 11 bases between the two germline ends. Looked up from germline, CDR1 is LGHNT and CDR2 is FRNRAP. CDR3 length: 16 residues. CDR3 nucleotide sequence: TGTGCTAGTGGTTCGGACCGGGTGTCTGGGGCCAACGTCCTGACTTTC. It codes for CASGSDRVSGANVLTF.

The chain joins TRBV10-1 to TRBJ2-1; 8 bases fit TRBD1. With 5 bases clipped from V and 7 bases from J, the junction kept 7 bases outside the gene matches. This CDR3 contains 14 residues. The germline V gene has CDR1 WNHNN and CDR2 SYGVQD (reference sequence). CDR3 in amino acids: CASSPQGARNEQFF. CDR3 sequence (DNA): TGCGCCAGCAGTCCGCAGGGGGCGCGAAATGAGCAGTTCTTC.

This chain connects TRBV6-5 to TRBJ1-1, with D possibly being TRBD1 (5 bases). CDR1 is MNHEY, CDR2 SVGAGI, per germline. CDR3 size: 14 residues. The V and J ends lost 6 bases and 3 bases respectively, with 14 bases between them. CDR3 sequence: CASSFLGGDTEAFF. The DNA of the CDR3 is TGTGCCAGCAGCTTCTTGGGGGGGGACACTGAAGCTTTCTTT.

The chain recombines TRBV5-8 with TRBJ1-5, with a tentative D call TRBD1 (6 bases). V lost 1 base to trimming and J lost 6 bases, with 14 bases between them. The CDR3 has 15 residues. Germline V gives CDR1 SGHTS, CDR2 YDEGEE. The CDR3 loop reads CASSLTGWEVQPQHF. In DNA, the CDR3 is TGTGCCAGCAGCTTGACAGGGTGGGAGGTTCAGCCCCAGCATTTT.

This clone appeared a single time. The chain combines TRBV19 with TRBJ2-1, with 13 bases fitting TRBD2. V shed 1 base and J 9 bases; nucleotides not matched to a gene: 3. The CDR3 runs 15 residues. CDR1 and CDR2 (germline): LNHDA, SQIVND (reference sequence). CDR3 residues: CASSIAGTSGTEQFF. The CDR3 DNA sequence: TGTGCCAGTAGTATAGCCGGGACTAGCGGGACTGAGCAGTTCTTC. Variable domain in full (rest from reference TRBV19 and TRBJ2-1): DGGITQSPKYLFRKEGQNVTLSCEQNLNHDAMYWYRQDPGQGLRLIYYSQIVNDFQKGDIAEGYSVSREKKESFPLTVTSAQKNPTAFYLCASSIAGTSGTEQFFGPGTRLTVL.

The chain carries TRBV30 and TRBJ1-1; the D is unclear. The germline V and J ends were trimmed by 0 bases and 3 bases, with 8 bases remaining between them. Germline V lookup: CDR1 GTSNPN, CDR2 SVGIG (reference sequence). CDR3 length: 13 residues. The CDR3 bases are TGTGCCTGGAGTGTACGGCCTGACACTGAAGCTTTCTTT. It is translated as CAWSVRPDTEAFF.

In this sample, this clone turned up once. The CDR3 bases are TGTGCCAGCAGTTTAAATTTAGGGGTCCGGCCTGAAGCTTTCTTT. Its translation is CASSLNLGVRPEAFF. This chain uses TRBV28 with TRBJ1-1; a weak D match, TRBD1 (5 bases). The CDR3 consists of 15 residues. V lost 2 bases, J lost 6 bases, and 16 bases lay in between. CDR1 MDHEN and CDR2 SYDVKM come from the germline V gene.

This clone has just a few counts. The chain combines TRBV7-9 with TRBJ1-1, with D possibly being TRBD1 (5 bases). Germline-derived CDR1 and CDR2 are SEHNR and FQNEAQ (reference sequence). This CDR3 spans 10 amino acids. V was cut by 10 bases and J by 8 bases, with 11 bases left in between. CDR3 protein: CAITGTEAFF. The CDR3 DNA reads TGTGCCATCACCGGGACGGAAGCTTTCTTT.